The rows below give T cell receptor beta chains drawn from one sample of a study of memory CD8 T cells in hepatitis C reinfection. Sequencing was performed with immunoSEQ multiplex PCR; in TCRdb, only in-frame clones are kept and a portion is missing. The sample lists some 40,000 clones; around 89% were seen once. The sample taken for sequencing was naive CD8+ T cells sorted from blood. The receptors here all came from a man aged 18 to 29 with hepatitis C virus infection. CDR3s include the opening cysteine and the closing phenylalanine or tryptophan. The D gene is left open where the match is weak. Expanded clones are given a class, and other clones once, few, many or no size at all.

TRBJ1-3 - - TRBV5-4 TGTGCCAGCAGCTTGGGACAGTCGAGCTCTGGAAACACCATATATTTT CASSLGQSSSGNTIYF
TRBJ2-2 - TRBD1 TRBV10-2 TGCGCCAGCAGTCCCTCGACAGGGGTCGGATCCGGGGAGCTGTTTTTT CASSPSTGVGSGELFF
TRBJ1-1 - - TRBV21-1 TGTGCCAGCAGCAAGGGTCCGGGATCGAAGGACACTGAAGCTTTCTTT CASSKGPGSKDTEAFF
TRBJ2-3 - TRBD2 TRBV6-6 TGTGCCAGCAGTCGCTCCGGGACTAGGGTATCAGATACGCAGTATTTT CASSRSGTRVSDTQYF
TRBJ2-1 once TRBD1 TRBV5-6 TGTGCCAGCAGCTTGGGGGGACAGGGCTTGAATGAGCAGTTCTTC CASSLGGQGLNEQFF
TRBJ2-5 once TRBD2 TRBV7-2 TGTGCCAGCAGCACCTACCTAGCGGGGGGGGAGACCCAGTACTTC CASSTYLAGGETQYF
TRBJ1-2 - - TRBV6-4 TGTGCCAGCAGTTACGGGCTAGGGGGAAACTATGGCTACACCTTC CASSYGLGGNYGYTF
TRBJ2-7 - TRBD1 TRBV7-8 TGTGCCAGCAGCTTGGGACAGGGGCCCTTGGAGCAGTACTTC CASSLGQGPLEQYF
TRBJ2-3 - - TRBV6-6 TGTGCCAGCATCCGTAACACGGACAAGAACACAGATACGCAGTATTTT CASIRNTDKNTDTQYF
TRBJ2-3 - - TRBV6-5 TGTGCCAGCAGTACTCTAAATGAGGGCACAGATACGCAGTATTTT CASSTLNEGTDTQYF
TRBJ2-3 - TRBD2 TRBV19 TGTGCCAGTAGTATATGGGCGGGAGTGTCCTCGAGCACAGATACGCAGTATTTT CASSIWAGVSSSTDTQYF
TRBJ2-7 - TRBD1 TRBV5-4 TGTGCCAGCAGCCAGGGGGATTACGAGCAGTACTTC CASSQGDYEQYF
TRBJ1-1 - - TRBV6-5 TGTGCCAGCGGGGCAGGGATGAACACTGAAGCTTTCTTT CASGAGMNTEAFF
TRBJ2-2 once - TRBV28 TGTGCCAGCACCCCAGGGACTCATAACACCGGGGAGCTGTTTTTT CASTPGTHNTGELFF
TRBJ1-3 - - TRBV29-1 TGCAGCGTATACCAGGGCACCATATATTTT CSVYQGTIYF
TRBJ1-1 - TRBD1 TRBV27 TGTGCCAGCAGTTTACAAGGGACAGGGCTTATAGAAGCTTTCTTT CASSLQGTGLIEAFF
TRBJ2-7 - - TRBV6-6 TGTGCCAGCAGGGGGCTTTCCTACGAGCAGTACTTC CASRGLSYEQYF
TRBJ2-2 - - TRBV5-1 TGCGCCAGCAGCCCGACCGACTCCGAGACCGGGGAGCTGTTTTTT CASSPTDSETGELFF
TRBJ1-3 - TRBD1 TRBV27 TGTGCCAGCAGTCCGACGGGACAGGGATTGAGGACCATATATTTT CASSPTGQGLRTIYF
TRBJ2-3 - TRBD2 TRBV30 TGTGCCTGGAGTGATGAGCGGGGGCTTGAGAATACGCAGTATTTT CAWSDERGLENTQYF
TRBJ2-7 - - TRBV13 TGTGCCAGCAGCTTCCGCGGGGTTAACGAGCAGTACTTC CASSFRGVNEQYF
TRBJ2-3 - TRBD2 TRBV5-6 TGTGCCAGCAGCTTGGGGGCTAGCGGGGGGCTCGGAGATACGCAGTATTTT CASSLGASGGLGDTQYF
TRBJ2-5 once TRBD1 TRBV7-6 TGTGCCAGCAGCTTATTAGGGGGCGAAGGGGAGACCCAGTACTTC CASSLLGGEGETQYF
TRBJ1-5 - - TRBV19 TGTGCCAGTAGTATAGTCCTGGGCTTTTATAGCAATCAGCCCCAGCATTTT CASSIVLGFYSNQPQHF
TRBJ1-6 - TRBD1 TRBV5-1 TGCGCCAGCAGCTTACAGGGGGAGGATTCACCCCTCCACTTT CASSLQGEDSPLHF
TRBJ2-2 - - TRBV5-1 TGCGCCAGCAGCTTTGCAGGGGAGAACACCGGGGAGCTGTTTTTT CASSFAGENTGELFF
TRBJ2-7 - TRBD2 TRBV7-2 TGTGCCAGCAGCCGAGGACTAGCGGTCTCCTACGAGCAGTACTTC CASSRGLAVSYEQYF
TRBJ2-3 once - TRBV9 TGTGCCAGCAGACGACTCACCACTTTTGAGGATACGCAGTATTTT CASRRLTTFEDTQYF
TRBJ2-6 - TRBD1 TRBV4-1 TGCGCCAGCAGCCCTCAGGACAGGGCAGGGGCCAACGTCCTGACTTTC CASSPQDRAGANVLTF
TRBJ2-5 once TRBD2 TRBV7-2 TGTGCCAGCAGTCGCCTTCCGGGACTAGCGGAGACCCAGTACTTC CASSRLPGLAETQYF
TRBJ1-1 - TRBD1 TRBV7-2 TGTGCCAGCAGCGCAGCCCGGGACAGGGGCATTATGAACACTGAAGCTTTCTTT CASSAARDRGIMNTEAFF
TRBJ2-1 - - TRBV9 TGTGCCAGCAGCGTAGGTAATCCCAATGAGCAGTTCTTC CASSVGNPNEQFF
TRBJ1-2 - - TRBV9 TGTGCCAGCAGCGGTGACGGGGGGGGCACCTTC CASSGDGGGTF
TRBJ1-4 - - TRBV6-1 TGTGCCAGCAGTGTCCCCGTGGGGGAGGAAGAAAAACTGTTTTTT CASSVPVGEEEKLFF
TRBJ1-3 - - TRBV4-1 TGCGCCAGCAGCCAAGATGGGCAGTTGTTCTCTGGAAACACCATATATTTT CASSQDGQLFSGNTIYF
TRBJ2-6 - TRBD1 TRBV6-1 TGTGCCAGCAGTGACCAGGGGGCTGGGGCCAACGTCCTGACTTTC CASSDQGAGANVLTF
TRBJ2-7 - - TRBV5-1 TGCGCCAGCGCCCAGGGGGGAGTCGCCGAGCAGTACTTC CASAQGGVAEQYF
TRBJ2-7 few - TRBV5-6 TGTGCCAGCAGCTTGGAGCTAGCGACCTACGAGCAGTACTTC CASSLELATYEQYF
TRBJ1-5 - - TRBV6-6 TGTGCCAGCAGTTACGGGGGCGGCCAGCCCCAGCATTTT CASSYGGGQPQHF
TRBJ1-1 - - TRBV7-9 TGTGCCAGCAGCCTTATCCGGACAGCTTTGAACACTGAAGCTTTCTTT CASSLIRTALNTEAFF